The clone carrying this T cell receptor beta chain was seen repeatedly, ten times or more. This entry belongs to a study of T-cell reconstitution after alpha-beta-depleted transplantation in children. During its preparation, the TCRbeta library received unique molecular identifiers. MiXCR was run by TCRdb on the PCR reads, yielding one entry per CDR3 protein. The sample has hundreds of thousands of distinct CDR3 sequences; roughly 17% are singletons. The length of the CDR3 is 13 residues. Germline CDR1 is SGHTA and CDR2 is FQGNSA. Trimming took off 3 bases at V and 2 bases at J, with 8 bases between the two ends.

This chain joins TRBV7-2 and TRBJ2-7; no firm D call. The sample was PBMCs from the stem cell graft donor, taken from the stem cell graft. The receptor's source is a human donor who donated a stem cell graft to a child with acute myeloid leukemia. CDR3 residues: CASSFLGAYEQYF. As DNA, the CDR3 is TGTGCCAGCAGCTTTCTGGGCGCCTACGAGCAGTACTTC.